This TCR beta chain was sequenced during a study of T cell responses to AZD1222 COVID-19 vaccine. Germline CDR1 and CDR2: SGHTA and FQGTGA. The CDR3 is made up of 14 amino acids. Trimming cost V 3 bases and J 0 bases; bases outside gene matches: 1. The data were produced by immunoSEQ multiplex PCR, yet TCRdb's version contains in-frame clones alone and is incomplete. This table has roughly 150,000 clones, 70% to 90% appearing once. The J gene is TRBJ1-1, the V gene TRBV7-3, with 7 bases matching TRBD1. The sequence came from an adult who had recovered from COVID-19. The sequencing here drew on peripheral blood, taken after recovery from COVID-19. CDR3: CASSLGQMNTEAFF. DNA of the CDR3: TGTGCCAGCAGCTTGGGACAGATGAACACTGAAGCTTTCTTT. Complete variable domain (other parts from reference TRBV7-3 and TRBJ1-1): GAGVSQTPSNKVTEKGKYVELRCDPISGHTALYWYRQSLGQGPEFLIYFQGTGAADDSGLPNDRFFAVRPEGSVSTLKIQRTERGDSAVYLCASSLGQMNTEAFFGQGTRLTVV.